The sequence of this T cell receptor beta chain was determined in a study of blood T cell repertoires in COVID-19. Overall study context: Whether acute or convalescent, the COVID-19 samples came from the United States, Italy and Spain. T cells, B-cell-depleted T cells, or PBMCs supplied cDNA or gDNA.

Per the original methods: Nucleated cell number was recorded as an estimate derived from reference gene primer amplification. Assay: immunoSEQ multiplex PCR; the TCRdb copy retains only in-frame clones and omits some. V, J and clone size derive from that table, while D and trimming were established from the DNA sequence. The sample lists some 60,000 clones, roughly 90% occurring once. The CDR3 loop spans 14 amino acids. V gave up 7 bases and J gave up 10 bases; unmatched junction bases: 7. Germline-derived CDR1 and CDR2 are LNHDA and SQIVND (reference sequence). Material for sequencing was peripheral blood. The chain joins TRBV19 to TRBJ1-6; 10 positions agree with TRBD1. The origin of this receptor is a human donor in a cohort sampled during active COVID-19. The CDR3 DNA reads as TGTGCCAGTACCCCGGGACAGGGGAAGTCACCCCTCCACTTT. Translation: CASTPGQGKSPLHF.